What follows are 26 T cell receptor beta chains derived from one specimen sequenced in a study of shared clonotypes between healthy human individuals. Using immunoSEQ multiplex PCR, the repertoire was profiled, and TCRdb retains in-frame clones only, with some absent. The repertoire holds about 1 million clones, with around 75% as singletons. Source material: memory CD4+ T cells sorted from blood. Subset meaning: CD45RA-negative fraction. Receptor source: a young man in good health.

The chain carries TRBV28 and TRBJ2-7; D might be TRBD1 (6 bases). CDR1 is MDHEN, CDR2 SYDVKM, per germline. The CDR3 covers 15 residues. V was pared by 3 bases and J by 6 bases, with 18 bases between. The CDR3 DNA is TGTGCCAGCAGTTTCACATCGATAACAGGGTCCGAGCAGTACTTC. This gives the protein CASSFTSITGSEQYF.

CDR3 coding DNA: TGTGCCAGCAGCTTAGCGTCCACAGATACGCAGTATTTT. It translates to CASSLASTDTQYF. The V call is TRBV7-6, the J call TRBJ2-3; D remains ambiguous. This CDR3 region has 13 residues. V was shortened by 0 bases and J by 2 bases, with 3 bases between the two germline ends. Looked up from germline, CDR1 is SGHVS and CDR2 is FNYEAQ.

The genes are TRBV7-3 and TRBJ2-2, with a possible D match to TRBD2 (5 bases). Germline values: CDR1 SGHTA, CDR2 FQGTGA. Trimming removed 6 bases from V and 0 bases from J, with 8 bases in between. There are 14 residues in the CDR3. DNA for the CDR3: TGTGCCAGCAGACGGACTCCGAACACCGGGGAGCTGTTTTTT. Its translation is CASRRTPNTGELFF. The complete variable domain, with remaining parts taken from reference TRBV7-3 and TRBJ2-2, reads GAGVSQTPSNKVTEKGKYVELRCDPISGHTALYWYRQSLGQGPEFLIYFQGTGAADDSGLPNDRFFAVRPEGSVSTLKIQRTERGDSAVYLCASRRTPNTGELFFGEGSRLTVL.

The rearrangement links TRBV19 to TRBJ1-2; no reliable D call. V was trimmed by 6 bases and J by 3 bases, leaving 14 bases between them. The CDR3 spans 14 residues. CDR1 and CDR2 from the germline V gene are LNHDA and SQIVND (reference sequence). Here the CDR3 reads CASRSREKDYGYTF. For the CDR3, the DNA is TGTGCCAGTAGATCTAGGGAGAAGGACTATGGCTACACCTTC.

The chain joins TRBV2 to TRBJ2-5; TRBD2 matches at 7 bases. Germline values: CDR1 SNHLY, CDR2 FYNNEI. The length of the CDR3 is 13 residues. With 8 bases clipped from V and 5 bases from J, the junction kept 8 bases outside the gene matches. In nucleotides, the CDR3 is TGTGCCAGCGCCCGGGACTACTGGGAGACCCAGTACTTC. It encodes CASARDYWETQYF. Complete variable domain (other parts from reference TRBV2 and TRBJ2-5): EPEVTQTPSHQVTQMGQEVILRCVPISNHLYFYWYRQILGQKVEFLVSFYNNEISEKSEIFDDQFSVERPDGSNFTLKIRSTKLEDSAMYFCASARDYWETQYFGPGTRLLVL.

The genes are TRBV11-2 and TRBJ2-5; 8 bases fit TRBD1. CDR1 is SGHAT, CDR2 FQNNGV, per germline. V lost 5 bases to trimming and J lost 2 bases; unmatched junction nucleotides: 10. This CDR3 comprises 16 residues. CDR3 in amino acids: CASSEARGLIQETQYF. The CDR3 coding sequence is TGTGCCAGCAGCGAGGCCAGGGGGCTTATTCAAGAGACCCAGTACTTC.

In its sample, this clone was seen a few times. The chain joins TRBV5-6 to TRBJ1-1, with 9 bases that match TRBD1. Germline CDR1 is SGHDT and CDR2 is YYEEEE. V dropped 2 bases and J dropped 8; count of bases not matched to a gene: 10. The CDR3 length is 15 residues. Here the CDR3 reads CASSFRGQGISEAFF. DNA of the CDR3: TGTGCCAGCAGCTTTAGGGGACAGGGAATCTCCGAAGCTTTCTTT.

For this clone: In the same sample, other DNA sequences code for this CDR3. The J gene is TRBJ2-3, the V gene TRBV7-2; D remains unclear. With 4 bases removed from V and 4 bases from J, the gap between germline ends came to 6 bases. Germline CDR1 reads SGHTA; CDR2 reads FQGNSA. CDR3 size: 12 residues. CDR3 DNA: TGTGCCAGCAGCTCCTATTCAGATACGCAGTATTTT. This translates into CASSSYSDTQYF.

The sample holds one count of this clone. The chain carries TRBV27 and TRBJ2-3; D could derive from TRBD1 or TRBD2 (5 bases each). CDR1 is MNHEY and CDR2 is SMNVEV in the germline V gene (reference sequence). The V end was cut by 3 bases, the J end by 0 bases, with 13 bases between. CDR3 size: 16 residues. This CDR3 is CASSFQGRSSTDTQYF. CDR3 DNA sequence: TGTGCCAGCAGTTTTCAGGGACGCTCTAGCACAGATACGCAGTATTTT.

Concerning this clone: Other DNA sequences from this sample encode an identical CDR3 as well. This sequence joins TRBV9 and TRBJ2-5; D ambiguous. V was trimmed by 0 bases and J by 2 bases, leaving 11 bases between them. Germline V gene lookup returns CDR1 SGDLS and CDR2 YYNGEE. CDR3 size: 15 residues. The chain's CDR3 is CASSVGAETQETQYF. DNA of the CDR3: TGTGCCAGCAGCGTAGGAGCAGAAACGCAAGAGACCCAGTACTTC.

The genes are TRBV19 and TRBJ1-2; the D gene is possibly TRBD1 (6 bases). Germline values: CDR1 LNHDA, CDR2 SQIVND (reference sequence). The V end was cut by 7 bases, the J end by 4 bases, with 13 bases between. The CDR3 is 13 amino acids. The CDR3 reads CASNQGRSYGYTF. DNA of the CDR3: TGTGCCAGTAATCAGGGGCGCAGCTATGGCTACACCTTC.

J is TRBJ1-4 and V is TRBV6-1; maybe TRBD1 (6 bases). CDR3 size: 14 residues. V shed 2 bases and J shed 5 bases, with 9 bases lying between them. The germline V gene encodes CDR1 MNHNS and CDR2 SASEGT. The CDR3 sequence is CASSERGANEKLFF. CDR3 nucleotide sequence: TGTGCCAGCAGTGAACGGGGGGCGAATGAAAAACTGTTTTTT.

The V gene is TRBV6-5, the J gene TRBJ1-2, with unresolved D. CDR3 length: 13 residues. Trimming took 6 bases from V and 4 from J, leaving 12 bases between them. Germline V CDR1 and CDR2: MNHEY, SVGAGI. The CDR3 DNA sequence: TGTGCCAGCAGCCCCGACGGACTCTATGGCTACACCTTC. Translation gives CASSPDGLYGYTF.

V is TRBV5-6 and J is TRBJ1-1; TRBD1 might be the D (5 bases). The CDR3 consists of 13 residues. The V and J ends lost 0 bases and 4 bases respectively, with 7 bases between them. Germline values: CDR1 SGHDT, CDR2 YYEEEE. The CDR3 loop reads CASSLAGRTEAFF. The CDR3 nucleotides read TGTGCCAGCAGCTTGGCGGGGCGCACTGAAGCTTTCTTT.

With respect to this clone: At the DNA level, this CDR3 is encoded by other sequences in the same sample as well. The chain links TRBV5-4 to TRBJ2-5; D gene ambiguous. V was shortened by 2 bases and J by 3 bases, with 5 bases between the two germline ends. Germline CDR1 reads SGHNT; CDR2 reads YYREEE (reference sequence). The CDR3 consists of 12 residues. In DNA form, the CDR3 reads TGTGCCAGCAGCTTCGACGAAGAGACCCAGTACTTC. It encodes CASSFDEETQYF.

This clone was detected once. At one end, the junction sequence differs from germline, possibly due to a read error. The V and J genes are TRBV7-2 and TRBJ2-5; D possibly matches TRBD1 or TRBD2 (5 bases each). CDR1 and CDR2 (germline): SGHTA, FQGNSA. This CDR3 is built from 12 residues. This chain's CDR3 is CASSSLGVPLNF. In DNA, the CDR3 is TGTGCCAGCAGCTCGCTGGGGGTACCGCTGAACTTC.

CDR3 loop: CASSVDRVSPLHF. The CDR3 bases are TGTGCCAGCAGTGTGGACAGGGTTTCACCCCTCCACTTT. The chain carries TRBV6-4 and TRBJ1-6, with 8 bases matching TRBD1. CDR3 size: 13 residues. Germline CDR1 is MRHNA and CDR2 is SNTAGT. J gave up 9 bases and V 4 bases, and 2 bases lay outside the gene matches.

This clone was counted once. V gene TRBV2 combines with J gene TRBJ2-5; weak D call: TRBD2 (5 bases). The ends were cut back, 0 bases at V and 7 bases at J, with 12 bases in the middle. Germline assignment: CDR1 SNHLY and CDR2 FYNNEI. The CDR3 extends over 14 amino acids. CDR3 sequence: CASSEARTVATQYF. The CDR3 coding sequence is TGTGCCAGCAGTGAAGCGAGGACTGTCGCGACCCAGTACTTC.

V gene TRBV9 combines with J gene TRBJ2-2; 11 nucleotides align to TRBD2. J was trimmed by 2 bases and V by 4 bases; bases with no gene match: 4. This CDR3 spans 16 amino acids. Germline CDR1 is SGDLS and CDR2 is YYNGEE. The DNA of the CDR3 is TGTGCCAGCAGCCCTAGCGGGGGGATAAACACCGGGGAGCTGTTTTTT. This codes for CASSPSGGINTGELFF.

This clone was seen ten or more times. J is TRBJ2-2 and V is TRBV5-6; TRBD2 agrees at 15 bases. Germline lookup yields CDR1 SGHDT and CDR2 YYEEEE. This CDR3 spans 19 amino acids. V shed 2 bases and J 4 bases; nucleotides not matched to a gene: 9. The CDR3 sequence is CASSFSSGLAGGRTGELFF. The CDR3 nucleotides are TGTGCCAGCAGCTTTAGCTCCGGACTAGCGGGAGGGCGCACCGGGGAGCTGTTTTTT.

The chain combines TRBV4-2 with TRBJ1-3, with 9 bases aligning to TRBD1. The CDR3 length is 17 residues. Germline V gene lookup returns CDR1 LGHNA and CDR2 YNFKEQ. V lost 0 bases to trimming and J lost 3 bases; unmatched junction nucleotides: 6. Here the CDR3 reads CASSQDLNRGLGNTIYF. The CDR3 nucleotides read TGTGCCAGCAGCCAAGATCTGAACAGGGGGCTTGGAAACACCATATATTTT.

V gene TRBV6-1 combines with J gene TRBJ2-7; 7 nucleotides align to TRBD2. The CDR3 contains 13 residues. V lost 5 bases, J lost 3 bases, and 4 bases stayed unmatched. Germline V gene sequence: CDR1 MNHNS, CDR2 SASEGT. In nucleotides, the CDR3 is TGTGCCAGCAGTTATCTAGCGGACTACGAGCAGTACTTC. This gives the protein CASSYLADYEQYF.

The chain links TRBV2 to TRBJ1-2; TRBD1 matches 12 bases. The CDR3 sequence is 14 residues long. Germline V lookup: CDR1 SNHLY, CDR2 FYNNEI. J lost 6 bases, V lost 6 bases, and 5 bases had no gene match. Written as DNA, the CDR3 is TGTGCCAGCAGCCGGGGACAGGGGGCGGATGGCTACACCTTC. Its protein is CASSRGQGADGYTF.

This clone was seen just once. The CDR3 nucleotides are TGCGCCAGCAGCCAAGAATACGGACAGGGGCCCTTTCTCTCTGGAAACACCATATATTTT. Its protein is CASSQEYGQGPFLSGNTIYF. This chain uses TRBV4-1 with TRBJ1-3; TRBD1 matches 9 bases. The CDR3 has 20 amino acids. Unmatched junction bases numbered 12, after V lost 0 bases and J lost 0 bases. Germline V lookup: CDR1 MGHRA, CDR2 YSYEKL.

The genes are TRBV14 and TRBJ2-5; perhaps D is TRBD1 or TRBD2 (6 bases each). V lost 4 bases, J lost 5 bases, and 14 bases lay in between. The CDR3 loop spans 14 amino acids. CDR1 and CDR2 (germline): SGHDN, FVKESK. The CDR3, as DNA: TGTGCCAGCAGCCCCCTCCTCGGGGGCGAGACCCAGTACTTC. This codes for CASSPLLGGETQYF.

The gene calls are TRBV11-1 and TRBJ2-1, with 10 bases aligning to TRBD2. CDR3 size: 14 residues. CDR1 and CDR2 (germline): SGHAT, FQDESV (reference sequence). With 5 bases clipped from V and 15 bases from J, the junction kept 13 bases outside the gene matches. The CDR3 sequence is CASSAGTSDVLTFF. The CDR3, as DNA: TGTGCCAGCAGCGCCGGGACTAGCGACGTTTTAACGTTCTTC.